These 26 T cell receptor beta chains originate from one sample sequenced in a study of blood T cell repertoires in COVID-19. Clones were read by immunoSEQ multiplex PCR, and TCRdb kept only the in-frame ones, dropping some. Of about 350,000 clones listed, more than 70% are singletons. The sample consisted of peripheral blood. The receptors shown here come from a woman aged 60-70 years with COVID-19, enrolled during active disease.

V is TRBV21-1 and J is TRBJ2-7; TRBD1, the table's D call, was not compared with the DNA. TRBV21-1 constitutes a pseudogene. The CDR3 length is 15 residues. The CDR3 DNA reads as TGTGCCAGCAGCTCCGGGACAGGTACCTCCTACGAGCAGTACTTC. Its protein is CASSSGTGTSYEQYF.

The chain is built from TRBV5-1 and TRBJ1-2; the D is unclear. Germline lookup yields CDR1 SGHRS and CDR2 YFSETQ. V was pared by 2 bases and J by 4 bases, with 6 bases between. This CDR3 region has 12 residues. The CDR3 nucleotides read TGCGCCAGCAGCTTAGAGCGCTATGGCTACACCTTC. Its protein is CASSLERYGYTF.

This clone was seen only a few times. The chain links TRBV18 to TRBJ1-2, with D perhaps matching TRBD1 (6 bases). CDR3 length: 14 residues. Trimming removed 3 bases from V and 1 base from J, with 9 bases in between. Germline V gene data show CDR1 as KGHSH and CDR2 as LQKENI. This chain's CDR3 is CASSPEGGNYGYTF. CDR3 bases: TGTGCCAGCTCACCCGAAGGGGGTAACTATGGCTACACCTTC.

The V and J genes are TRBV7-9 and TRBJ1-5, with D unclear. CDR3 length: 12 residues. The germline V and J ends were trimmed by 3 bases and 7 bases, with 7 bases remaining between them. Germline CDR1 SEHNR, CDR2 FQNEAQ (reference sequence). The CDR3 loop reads CASSLSLQPQHF. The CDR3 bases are TGTGCCAGCAGCTTGAGCCTGCAGCCCCAGCATTTT. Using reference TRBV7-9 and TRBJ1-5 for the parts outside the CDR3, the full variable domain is DTGVSQNPRHKITKRGQNVTFRCDPISEHNRLYWYRQTLGQGPEFLTYFQNEAQLEKSRLLSDRFSAERPKGSFSTLEIQRTEQGDSAMYLCASSLSLQPQHFGDGTRLSIL.

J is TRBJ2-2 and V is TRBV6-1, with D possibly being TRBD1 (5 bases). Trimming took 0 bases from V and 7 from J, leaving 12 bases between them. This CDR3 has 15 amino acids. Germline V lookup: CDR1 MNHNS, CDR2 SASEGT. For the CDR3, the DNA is TGTGCCAGCAGTGAAGCGTACCGTAGGGGCGGGGAGCTGTTTTTT. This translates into CASSEAYRRGGELFF.

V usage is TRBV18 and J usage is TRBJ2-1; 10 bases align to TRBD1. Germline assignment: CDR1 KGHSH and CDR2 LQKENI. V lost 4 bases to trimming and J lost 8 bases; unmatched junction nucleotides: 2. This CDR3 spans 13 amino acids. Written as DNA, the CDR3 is TGTGCCAGCTCACGGACAGGGGGGTATGAGCAGTTCTTC. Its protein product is CASSRTGGYEQFF.

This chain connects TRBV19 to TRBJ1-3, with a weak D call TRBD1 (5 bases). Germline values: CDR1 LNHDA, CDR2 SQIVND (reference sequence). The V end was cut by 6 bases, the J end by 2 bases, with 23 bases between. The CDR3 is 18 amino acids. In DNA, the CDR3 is TGTGCCAGTAGCCAAGCCATTGGGGCGAGTAGTACTGGAAACACCATATATTTT. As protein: CASSQAIGASSTGNTIYF.

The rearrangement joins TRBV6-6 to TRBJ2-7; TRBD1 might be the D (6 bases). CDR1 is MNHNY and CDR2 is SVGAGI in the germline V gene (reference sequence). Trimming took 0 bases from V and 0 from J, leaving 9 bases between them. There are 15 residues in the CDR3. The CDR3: CASSYSGASSYEQYF. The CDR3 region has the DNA TGTGCCAGCAGTTACTCGGGGGCAAGCTCCTACGAGCAGTACTTC.

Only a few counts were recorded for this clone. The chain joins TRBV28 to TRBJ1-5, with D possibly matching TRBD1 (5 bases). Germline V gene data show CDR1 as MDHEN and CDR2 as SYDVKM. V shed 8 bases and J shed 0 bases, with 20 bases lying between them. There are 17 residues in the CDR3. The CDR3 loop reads CASLGPRDSYSNQPQHF. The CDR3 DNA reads TGTGCCAGCTTGGGGCCAAGAGACAGTTATAGCAATCAGCCCCAGCATTTT.

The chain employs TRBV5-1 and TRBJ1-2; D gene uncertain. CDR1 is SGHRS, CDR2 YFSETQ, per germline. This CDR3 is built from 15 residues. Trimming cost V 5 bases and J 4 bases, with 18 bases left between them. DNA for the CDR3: TGCGCCAGCAGTCTTGACGGAGCTCCTAGCTATGGCTACACCTTC. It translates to CASSLDGAPSYGYTF. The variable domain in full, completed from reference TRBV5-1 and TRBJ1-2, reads KAGVTQTPRYLIKTRGQQVTLSCSPISGHRSVSWYQQTPGQGLQFLFEYFSETQRNKGNFPGRFSGRQFSNSRSEMNVSTLELGDSALYLCASSLDGAPSYGYTFGSGTRLTVV.

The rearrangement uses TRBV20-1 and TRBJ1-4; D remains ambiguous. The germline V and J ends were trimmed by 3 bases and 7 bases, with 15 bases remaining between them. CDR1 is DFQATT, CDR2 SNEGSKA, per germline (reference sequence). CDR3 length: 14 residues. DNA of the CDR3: TGCAGTGCTAGTGGGCCGGGAAGCAGTGAAAAACTGTTTTTT. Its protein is CSASGPGSSEKLFF.

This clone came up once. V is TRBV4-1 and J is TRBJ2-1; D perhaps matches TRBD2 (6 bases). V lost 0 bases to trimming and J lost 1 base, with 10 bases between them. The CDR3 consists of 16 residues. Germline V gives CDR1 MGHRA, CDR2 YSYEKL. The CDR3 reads CASSQDPGVSYNEQFF. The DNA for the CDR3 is TGCGCCAGCAGCCAAGATCCGGGGGTTTCCTACAATGAGCAGTTCTTC.

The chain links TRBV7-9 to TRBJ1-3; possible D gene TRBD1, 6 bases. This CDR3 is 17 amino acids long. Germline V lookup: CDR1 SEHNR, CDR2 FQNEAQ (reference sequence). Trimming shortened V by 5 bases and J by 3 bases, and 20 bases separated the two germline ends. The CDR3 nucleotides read TGTGCCAGCAGCCCTCCGAAGGGGGGGGCGCTTGGAAACACCATATATTTT. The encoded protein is CASSPPKGGALGNTIYF.

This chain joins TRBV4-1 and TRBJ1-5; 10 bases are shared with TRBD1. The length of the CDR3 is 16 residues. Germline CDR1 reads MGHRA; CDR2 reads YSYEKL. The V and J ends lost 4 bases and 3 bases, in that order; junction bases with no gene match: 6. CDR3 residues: CASSPDRGQFNQPQHF. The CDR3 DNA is TGCGCCAGCAGCCCTGACAGGGGGCAATTCAATCAGCCCCAGCATTTT.

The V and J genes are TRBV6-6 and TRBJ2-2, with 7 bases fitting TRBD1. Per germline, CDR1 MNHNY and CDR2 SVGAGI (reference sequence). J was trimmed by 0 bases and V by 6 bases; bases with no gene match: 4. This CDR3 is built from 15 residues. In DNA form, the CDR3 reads TGTGCCAGCAGATCCGGGACAGCGAACACCGGGGAGCTGTTTTTT. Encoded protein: CASRSGTANTGELFF.

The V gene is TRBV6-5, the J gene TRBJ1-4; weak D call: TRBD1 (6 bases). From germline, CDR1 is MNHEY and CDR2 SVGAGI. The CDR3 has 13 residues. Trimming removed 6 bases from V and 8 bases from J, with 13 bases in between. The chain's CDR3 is CASSQRQGEKLFF. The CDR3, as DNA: TGTGCCAGCAGCCAGAGGCAGGGGGAAAAACTGTTTTTT.

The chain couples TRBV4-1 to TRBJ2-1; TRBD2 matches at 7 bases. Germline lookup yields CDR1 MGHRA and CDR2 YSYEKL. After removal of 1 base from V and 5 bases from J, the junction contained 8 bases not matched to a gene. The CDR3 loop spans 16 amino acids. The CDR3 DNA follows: TGCGCCAGCAGCCAAGGCACCGGGACTAACGACAATGAGCAGTTCTTC. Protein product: CASSQGTGTNDNEQFF.

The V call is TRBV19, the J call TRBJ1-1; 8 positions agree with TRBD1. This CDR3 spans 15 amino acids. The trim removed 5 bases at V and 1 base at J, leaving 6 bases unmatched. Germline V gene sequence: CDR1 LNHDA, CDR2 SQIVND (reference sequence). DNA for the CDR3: TGTGCCAGTAGTCCGGACAGGGTAGGGAACACTGAAGCTTTCTTT. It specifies CASSPDRVGNTEAFF.

The CDR3: CASSLVGAGGNYGYTF. The CDR3 DNA reads as TGTGCCAGCAGCTTAGTTGGGGCAGGGGGTAACTATGGCTACACCTTC. The chain uses TRBV11-2 and TRBJ1-2; 7 positions match TRBD1. Trimming at V came to 1 base and at J to 1 base, leaving 6 bases not matched to a gene. The CDR3 loop spans 16 amino acids. Germline CDR1 is SGHAT and CDR2 is FQNNGV.

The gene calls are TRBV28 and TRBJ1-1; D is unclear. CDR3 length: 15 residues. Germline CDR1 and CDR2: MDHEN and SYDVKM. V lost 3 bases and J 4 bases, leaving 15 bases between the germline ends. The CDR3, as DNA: TGTGCCAGCAGTTTCCGAACATGGCCCAGCACTGAAGCTTTCTTT. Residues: CASSFRTWPSTEAFF. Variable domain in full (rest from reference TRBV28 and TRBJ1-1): DVKVTQSSRYLVKRTGEKVFLECVQDMDHENMFWYRQDPGLGLRLIYFSYDVKMKEKGDIPEGYSVSREKKERFSLILESASTNQTSMYLCASSFRTWPSTEAFFGQGTRLTVV.

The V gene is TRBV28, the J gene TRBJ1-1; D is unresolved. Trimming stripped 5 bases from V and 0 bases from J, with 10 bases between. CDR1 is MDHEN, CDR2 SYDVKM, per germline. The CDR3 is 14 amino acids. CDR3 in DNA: TGTGCCAGCAGTCGGGTCCCCTTGAACACTGAAGCTTTCTTT. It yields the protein CASSRVPLNTEAFF. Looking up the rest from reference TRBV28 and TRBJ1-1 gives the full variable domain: DVKVTQSSRYLVKRTGEKVFLECVQDMDHENMFWYRQDPGLGLRLIYFSYDVKMKEKGDIPEGYSVSREKKERFSLILESASTNQTSMYLCASSRVPLNTEAFFGQGTRLTVV.

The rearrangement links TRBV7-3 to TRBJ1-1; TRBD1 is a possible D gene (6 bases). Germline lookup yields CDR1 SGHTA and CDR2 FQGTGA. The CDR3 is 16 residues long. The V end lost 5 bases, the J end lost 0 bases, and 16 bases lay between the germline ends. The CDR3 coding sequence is TGTGCCAGCAGCAAGCAACCCAGGGGTTTGAACACTGAAGCTTTCTTT. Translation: CASSKQPRGLNTEAFF. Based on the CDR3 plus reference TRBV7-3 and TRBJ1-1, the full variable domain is GAGVSQTPSNKVTEKGKYVELRCDPISGHTALYWYRQSLGQGPEFLIYFQGTGAADDSGLPNDRFFAVRPEGSVSTLKIQRTERGDSAVYLCASSKQPRGLNTEAFFGQGTRLTVV.

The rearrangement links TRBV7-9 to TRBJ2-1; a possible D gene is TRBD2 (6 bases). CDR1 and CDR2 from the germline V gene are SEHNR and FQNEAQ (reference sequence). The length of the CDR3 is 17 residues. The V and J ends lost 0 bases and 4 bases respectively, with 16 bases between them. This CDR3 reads CASSLAETAGSYNEQFF. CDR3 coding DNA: TGTGCCAGCAGCTTAGCCGAGACCGCGGGGAGTTACAATGAGCAGTTCTTC.

The CDR3 here is CASSYGGTGSGTQYF. CDR3 sequence (DNA): TGTGCCAGCAGTTACGGAGGGACAGGGTCGGGGACCCAGTACTTC. This chain joins TRBV6-5 and TRBJ2-5, with 9 bases matching TRBD1. The CDR3 length is 15 residues. From germline, CDR1 is MNHEY and CDR2 SVGAGI. Trimming at V came to 2 bases and at J to 7 bases, leaving 8 bases not matched to a gene.

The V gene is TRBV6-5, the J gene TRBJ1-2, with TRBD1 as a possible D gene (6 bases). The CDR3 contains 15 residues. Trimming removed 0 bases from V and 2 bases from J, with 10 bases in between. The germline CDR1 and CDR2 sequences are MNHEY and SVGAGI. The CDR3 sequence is CASSYSGQLNYGYTF. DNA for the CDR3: TGTGCCAGCAGTTACTCCGGACAGCTAAACTATGGCTACACCTTC.

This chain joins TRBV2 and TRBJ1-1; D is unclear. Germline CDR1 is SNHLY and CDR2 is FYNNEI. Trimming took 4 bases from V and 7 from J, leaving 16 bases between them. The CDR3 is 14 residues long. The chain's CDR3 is CASSGAGLAGEAFF. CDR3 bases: TGTGCCAGCAGTGGGGCGGGGTTAGCGGGTGAAGCTTTCTTT.